This TCR beta chain originates from a study of blood T cell repertoires in COVID-19. The authors' processing: Estimated nucleated cell counts came from reference gene primer amplification. TCRdb's table, derived via immunoSEQ multiplex PCR, lists solely in-frame clones and lacks some. The DNA gave D and trimming, while V, J and clone size come from that table. The data show 270,000 or so clones, with around nine tenths seen just once and about 2.6% held by the top ten. Those who participated ranged in age from roughly 18 to 90 years and resided in around 22 US areas. Donors were grouped by their self-reported clinical history. The CDR3 sequence is 15 residues long. V shed 1 base and J shed 5 bases, with 11 bases lying between them. In germline, CDR1 is MDHEN, CDR2 SYDVKM.

Sequences were obtained from PBMCs or T cells enriched from blood (not recorded which). The receptor was derived from a woman between 18 and 29 years old who had recovered from COVID-19. The chain couples TRBV28 to TRBJ2-2; D perhaps matches TRBD1 (6 bases). CDR3 DNA sequence: TGTGCCAGCAGTTTATACAGGGCGGTAACCGGGGAGCTGTTTTTT. This translates into CASSLYRAVTGELFF.